These 5 T cell receptor beta chains originate from one sample sequenced in a study of blood T cell repertoires in COVID-19. Some clones are missing from TCRdb's copy, which holds only in-frame ones; the method was immunoSEQ multiplex PCR. The table has some 90,000 clones, about 82% seen once. The source material was peripheral blood. Every receptor here comes from a human donor in a cohort sampled during active COVID-19.

CDR3: CASSSRDADTQYF. In nucleotides, the CDR3 is TGTGCCAGCAGCTCCCGGGATGCAGATACGCAGTATTTT. The genes are TRBV7-9 and TRBJ2-3; D is perhaps TRBD2 (5 bases). CDR1 and CDR2 (germline): SEHNR, FQNEAQ (reference sequence). With 4 bases removed from V and 4 bases from J, the gap between germline ends came to 9 bases. The CDR3 extends over 13 amino acids.

V is TRBV28 and J is TRBJ2-7; D might be TRBD1 (5 bases). Germline V gene lookup returns CDR1 MDHEN and CDR2 SYDVKM. The CDR3 runs to 12 residues. V shed 3 bases and J shed 6 bases, with 9 bases lying between them. The CDR3 DNA follows: TGTGCCAGCAGTTTTATTGGGGCCGAGCAGTACTTC. This encodes CASSFIGAEQYF.

This sequence joins TRBV5-1 and TRBJ2-1; weak D call: TRBD1 (6 bases). The CDR3 runs 16 residues. V was shortened by 6 bases and J by 7 bases, with 23 bases between the two germline ends. Germline assignment: CDR1 SGHRS and CDR2 YFSETQ. The CDR3 DNA reads TGCGCCAGCACCCTTGGGGTTCAGGGGCAGAAAAATGAGCAGTTCTTC. It specifies CASTLGVQGQKNEQFF. The whole variable domain, remainder taken from reference TRBV5-1 and TRBJ2-1, is KAGVTQTPRYLIKTRGQQVTLSCSPISGHRSVSWYQQTPGQGLQFLFEYFSETQRNKGNFPGRFSGRQFSNSRSEMNVSTLELGDSALYLCASTLGVQGQKNEQFFGPGTRLTVL.

This clone was observed many times. The chain uses TRBV29-1 and TRBJ1-5; TRBD1 agrees at 7 bases. This CDR3 has 12 amino acids. V shed 7 bases, J shed 3 bases, and the junction held 3 bases outside the gene matches. In germline, CDR1 is SQVTM, CDR2 ANQGSEA. This CDR3 reads CSAGTANQPQHF. CDR3 in DNA: TGCAGCGCCGGGACAGCCAATCAGCCCCAGCATTTT.

The V call is TRBV5-1, the J call TRBJ1-5; no definite D call. Germline CDR1 and CDR2: SGHRS and YFSETQ. The V end lost 0 bases, the J end lost 0 bases, and 7 bases lay between the germline ends. This CDR3 is 15 amino acids long. The CDR3 region has the DNA TGCGCCAGCAGCTTGGCCGGGGATAGCAATCAGCCCCAGCATTTT. Protein sequence: CASSLAGDSNQPQHF.